This T cell receptor (beta chain) was observed in a study of blood T cell repertoires in COVID-19. Whole-study context: Sites in the United States, Italy and Spain provided acute and convalescent COVID-19 samples. The analysed material was cDNA or gDNA that came from T cells, B-cell-depleted T cells, or PBMCs.

Clones were read by immunoSEQ multiplex PCR, and TCRdb kept only the in-frame ones, dropping some. The repertoire has 200,000 to 300,000 clones, around nine tenths of them found once; the top ten carry about 0.8%. This CDR3 region has 14 residues. CDR1 is SGHTA and CDR2 is FQGNSA in the germline V gene. The V gene lost 2 bases and the J gene lost 5 bases, with 10 bases spanning the gap. The sequence was collected from a man aged 25-45 years with COVID-19, enrolled during active disease. The sequenced sample consisted of peripheral blood. The J gene is TRBJ1-5, the V gene TRBV7-2; no firm D call. In nucleotides, the CDR3 is TGTGCCAGCAGCTTACGGGGATCGGATCAGCCCCAGCATTTT. It is translated as CASSLRGSDQPQHF.